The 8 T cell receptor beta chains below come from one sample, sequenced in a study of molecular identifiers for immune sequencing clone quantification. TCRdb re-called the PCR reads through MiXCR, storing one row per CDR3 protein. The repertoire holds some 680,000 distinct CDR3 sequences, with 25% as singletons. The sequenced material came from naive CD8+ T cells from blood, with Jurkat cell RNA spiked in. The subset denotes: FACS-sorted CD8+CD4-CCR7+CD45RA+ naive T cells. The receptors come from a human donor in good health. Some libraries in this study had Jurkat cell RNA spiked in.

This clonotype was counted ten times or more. The CDR3 DNA reads TGTGCCAGCAGCCCCGTGAGGAGTGTCTACGAGCAGTACTTC. Residues: CASSPVRSVYEQYF. This sequence joins TRBV5-5 and TRBJ2-7; D gene ambiguous. This CDR3 region has 14 residues. CDR1 and CDR2 from the germline V gene are SGHKS and YYEKEE (reference sequence). With 4 bases removed from V and 3 bases from J, the gap between germline ends came to 14 bases.

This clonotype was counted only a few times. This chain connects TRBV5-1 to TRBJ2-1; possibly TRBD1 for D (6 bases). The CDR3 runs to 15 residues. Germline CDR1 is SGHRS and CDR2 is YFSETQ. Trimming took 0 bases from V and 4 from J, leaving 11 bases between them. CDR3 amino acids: CASSLVEGVYNEQFF. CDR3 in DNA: TGCGCCAGCAGCTTGGTAGAGGGGGTTTACAATGAGCAGTTCTTC.

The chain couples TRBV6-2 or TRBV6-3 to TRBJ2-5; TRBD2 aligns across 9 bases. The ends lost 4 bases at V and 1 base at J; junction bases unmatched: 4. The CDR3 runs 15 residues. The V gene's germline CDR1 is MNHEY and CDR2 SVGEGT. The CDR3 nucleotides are TGTGCCAGCAGTTTTCTAGCGGGGTTCCAAGAGACCCAGTACTTC. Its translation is CASSFLAGFQETQYF.

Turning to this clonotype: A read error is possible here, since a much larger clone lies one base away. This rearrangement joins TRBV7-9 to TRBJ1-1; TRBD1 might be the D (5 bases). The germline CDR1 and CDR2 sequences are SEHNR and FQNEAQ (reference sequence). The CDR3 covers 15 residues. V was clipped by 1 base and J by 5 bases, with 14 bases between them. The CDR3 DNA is TGTGCCAGCAGCTTAGAAGCCGGGGGTGAAACTGAAGCTTTCTTT. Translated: CASSLEAGGETEAFF.

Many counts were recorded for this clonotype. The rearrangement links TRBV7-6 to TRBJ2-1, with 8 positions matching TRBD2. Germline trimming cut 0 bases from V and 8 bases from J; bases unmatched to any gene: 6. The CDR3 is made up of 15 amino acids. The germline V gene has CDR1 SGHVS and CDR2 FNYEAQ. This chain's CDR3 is CASSLASGSVDEQFF. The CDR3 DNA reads TGTGCCAGCAGCTTAGCCAGCGGGAGTGTAGATGAGCAGTTCTTC.

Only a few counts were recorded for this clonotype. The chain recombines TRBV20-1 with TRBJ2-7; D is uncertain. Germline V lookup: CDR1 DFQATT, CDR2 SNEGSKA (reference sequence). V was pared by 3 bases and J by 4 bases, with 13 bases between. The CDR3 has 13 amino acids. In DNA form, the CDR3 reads TGCAGTGCTAGGGGTTCTAGTGTTTACGAGCAGTACTTC. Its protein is CSARGSSVYEQYF.

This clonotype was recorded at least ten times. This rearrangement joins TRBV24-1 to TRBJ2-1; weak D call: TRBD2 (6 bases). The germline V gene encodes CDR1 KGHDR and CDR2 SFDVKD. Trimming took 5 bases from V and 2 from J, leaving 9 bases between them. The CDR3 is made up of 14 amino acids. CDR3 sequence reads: CATSARDAYNEQFF. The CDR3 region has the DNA TGTGCCACCAGTGCGCGGGACGCCTACAATGAGCAGTTCTTC.

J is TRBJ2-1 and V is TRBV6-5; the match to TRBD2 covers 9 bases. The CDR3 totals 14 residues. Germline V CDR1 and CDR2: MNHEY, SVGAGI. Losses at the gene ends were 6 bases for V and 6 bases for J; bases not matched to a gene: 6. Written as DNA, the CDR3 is TGTGCCAGCAGAGGGACTAGCTCTGGCAATGAGCAGTTCTTC. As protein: CASRGTSSGNEQFF.